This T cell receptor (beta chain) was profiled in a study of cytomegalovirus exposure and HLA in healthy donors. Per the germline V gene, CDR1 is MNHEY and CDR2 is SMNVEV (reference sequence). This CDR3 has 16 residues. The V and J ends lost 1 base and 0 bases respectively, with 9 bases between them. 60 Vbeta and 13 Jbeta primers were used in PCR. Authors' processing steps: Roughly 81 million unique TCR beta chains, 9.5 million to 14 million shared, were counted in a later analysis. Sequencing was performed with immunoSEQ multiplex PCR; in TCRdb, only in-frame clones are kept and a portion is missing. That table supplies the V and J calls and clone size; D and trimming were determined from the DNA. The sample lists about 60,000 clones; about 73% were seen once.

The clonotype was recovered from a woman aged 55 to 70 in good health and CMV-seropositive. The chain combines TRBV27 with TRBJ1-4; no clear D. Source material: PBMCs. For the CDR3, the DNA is TGTGCCAGCAGTTTATATCCCGGAGCAACTAATGAAAAACTGTTTTTT. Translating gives CASSLYPGATNEKLFF.